The 21 T cell receptor beta chains below were found in one sample sequenced in a study of cytomegalovirus exposure and HLA in healthy donors. The PCR had 60 Vbeta and 13 Jbeta primers. The protocol was immunoSEQ multiplex PCR, while the TCRdb copy is restricted to in-frame clones and leaves out a portion. The profile shows about 77,000 clones, about 78% of them singletons. Sequenced sample: PBMCs. The origin of the receptors is a middle-aged man in good health and CMV-seronegative.

This sequence joins TRBV4-2 and TRBJ1-5, with 7 bases lining up with TRBD1. V lost 0 bases to trimming and J lost 6 bases; unmatched junction nucleotides: 5. This CDR3 has 15 amino acids. Germline CDR1 LGHNA, CDR2 YNFKEQ. CDR3 DNA sequence: TGTGCCAGCAGCCAAGATCCGACAGGGACTCAGCCCCAGCATTTT. Protein: CASSQDPTGTQPQHF.

This clone was observed once. The CDR3 coding sequence is TGCGCCAGCAGCCCCGAAGGACAGGGGGTCTACGAGCAGTACTTC. It specifies CASSPEGQGVYEQYF. This chain uses TRBV4-1 with TRBJ2-5, with 10 positions matching TRBD1. TRBJ2-7 explains the end of the DNA better; the J call may be wrong. The CDR3 sequence is 15 residues long. Germline V CDR1 and CDR2: MGHRA, YSYEKL.

With regard to this clone: An end of the junction differs from the germline gene, which may be a read error. The chain combines TRBV30 with TRBJ1-4; D not certain. Germline CDR1 GTSNPN, CDR2 SVGIG (reference sequence). The CDR3 extends over 12 amino acids. The CDR3 DNA is TGTGCCTGGAGCCACCCTAAAGAAAAACTGTTTTTT. Protein product: CAWSHPKEKLFF.

This chain connects TRBV7-8 to TRBJ1-1; 7 nucleotides align to TRBD1. This CDR3 is 16 amino acids long. Germline-derived CDR1 and CDR2 are SGHVS and FQNEAQ. Trimming took 5 bases from V and 0 from J; bases not matched to a gene: 9. CDR3 in amino acids: CASSGRQGHMNTEAFF. CDR3 bases: TGTGCCAGCAGCGGACGACAGGGACACATGAACACTGAAGCTTTCTTT.

The chain employs TRBV14 and TRBJ2-1, with TRBD2 identical over 11 bases. The CDR3 consists of 15 residues. J gave up 7 bases and V 1 base, and 3 bases lay outside the gene matches. Germline assignment: CDR1 SGHDN and CDR2 FVKESK. The CDR3 bases are TGTGCCAGCAGCCAAGGGGGACTAGCGGAAAATGAGCAGTTCTTC. Translation gives CASSQGGLAENEQFF.

The rearrangement uses TRBV19 and TRBJ1-1; D might be TRBD1 (6 bases). Trimming pared 9 bases from V and 6 bases from J, leaving 20 bases between. CDR3 length equals 14 residues. Germline V gene data show CDR1 as LNHDA and CDR2 as SQIVND (reference sequence). CDR3 bases: TGTGCCAGCTGTCCTCGACAGGCTCTGGCTGAAGCTTTCTTT. Translation gives CASCPRQALAEAFF.

V gene TRBV2 combines with J gene TRBJ2-5, with unresolved D. V was shortened by 1 base and J by 2 bases, with 8 bases between the two germline ends. The CDR3 is 14 amino acids. The V gene's germline CDR1 is SNHLY and CDR2 FYNNEI. This CDR3 is CASSEGALQETQYF. The CDR3 bases are TGTGCCAGCAGTGAAGGGGCCCTACAAGAGACCCAGTACTTC.

This clone was seen a few times. The genes are TRBV11-2 and TRBJ2-1; 12 bases are shared with TRBD2. Germline CDR1 is SGHAT and CDR2 is FQNNGV. J was trimmed by 7 bases and V by 7 bases; bases with no gene match: 8. CDR3 length: 15 amino acids. The CDR3 region is CASIRTSGIPNEQFF. Written as DNA, the CDR3 is TGTGCCAGCATCAGGACTAGCGGGATACCTAATGAGCAGTTCTTC.

The chain joins TRBV7-8 to TRBJ2-7, with 9 nucleotides matching TRBD2. Germline CDR1 reads SGHVS; CDR2 reads FQNEAQ. V shed 6 bases, J shed 2 bases, and the junction held 8 bases outside the gene matches. The CDR3 spans 15 residues. CDR3 protein: CASSLAGTSPYEQYF. DNA of the CDR3: TGTGCCAGCAGTCTAGCCGGGACTAGCCCCTACGAGCAGTACTTC.

Only a few counts were recorded for this clone. This sequence joins TRBV5-1 and TRBJ2-5; no reliable D call. The V gene lost 5 bases and the J gene lost 2 bases, with 4 bases spanning the gap. The CDR3 spans 11 residues. CDR1 is SGHRS and CDR2 is YFSETQ in the germline V gene. The CDR3 region has the DNA TGCGCCAGCAGTCTTCAAGAGACCCAGTACTTC. Protein product: CASSLQETQYF.

The chain couples TRBV5-1 to TRBJ2-7; 9 bases agree with TRBD2. With V trimmed by 6 bases and J by 2 bases, 6 bases remained unmatched. Germline lookup yields CDR1 SGHRS and CDR2 YFSETQ. The CDR3 contains 14 residues. CDR3 sequence reads: CASTLAGTTYEQYF. In DNA, the CDR3 is TGCGCCAGCACTCTAGCGGGAACCACCTACGAGCAGTACTTC.

This clone showed up just once. V is TRBV2 and J is TRBJ2-1; 13 bases fit TRBD2. The CDR3 length is 14 residues. Germline V lookup: CDR1 SNHLY, CDR2 FYNNEI. Unmatched junction bases numbered 6, after V lost 9 bases and J lost 7 bases. CDR3 sequence reads: CASGGLAGVNEQFF. CDR3 DNA: TGTGCCAGTGGAGGACTAGCGGGAGTTAATGAGCAGTTCTTC.

A word on this clone: One end of the junction is discordant with germline, which a read error may explain. J is TRBJ1-4 and V is TRBV5-1; 12 bases map to TRBD1. The CDR3 totals 15 residues. Germline V gives CDR1 SGHRS, CDR2 YFSETQ. Written as DNA, the CDR3 is TGCACCAGCAGCCTCGGGACAGGGGGCGGTGAAAAACTGTTTTTT. Its protein is CTSSLGTGGGEKLFF.

The gene calls are TRBV6-5 and TRBJ2-7, with D unresolved. The CDR3 contains 13 residues. Trimming stripped 5 bases from V and 2 bases from J, with 10 bases between. Per germline, CDR1 MNHEY and CDR2 SVGAGI. The CDR3 DNA reads as TGTGCCAGCAGTGACATAGAAACCTACGAGCAGTACTTC. Its protein product is CASSDIETYEQYF.

This clone has only a few counts. The V gene is TRBV7-6, the J gene TRBJ1-1; 9 bases fit TRBD1. With 5 bases clipped from V and 4 bases from J, the junction kept 5 bases outside the gene matches. This CDR3 has 14 amino acids. Germline V gives CDR1 SGHVS, CDR2 FNYEAQ. The CDR3 is CASSPQGASTEAFF. The CDR3 DNA reads TGTGCCAGCAGCCCACAGGGGGCGAGCACTGAAGCTTTCTTT. Full variable domain (rest looked up from reference TRBV7-6 and TRBJ1-1): GAGVSQSPRYKVTKRGQDVALRCDPISGHVSLYWYRQALGQGPEFLTYFNYEAQQDKSGLPNDRFSAERPEGSISTLTIQRTEQRDSAMYRCASSPQGASTEAFFGQGTRLTVV.

J is TRBJ2-1 and V is TRBV9, with D possibly matching TRBD2 (5 bases). Trimming shortened V by 0 bases and J by 4 bases, and 11 bases separated the two germline ends. The CDR3 extends over 15 amino acids. Germline assignment: CDR1 SGDLS and CDR2 YYNGEE. The DNA for the CDR3 is TGTGCCAGCAGCGTAGAGGCGGGCCCATACAATGAGCAGTTCTTC. As protein: CASSVEAGPYNEQFF.

The V call is TRBV7-9, the J call TRBJ1-5; 7 bases are shared with TRBD1. The trim removed 3 bases at V and 7 bases at J, leaving 9 bases unmatched. In germline, CDR1 is SEHNR, CDR2 FQNEAQ (reference sequence). The CDR3 consists of 15 residues. CDR3 sequence reads: CASSFSTGISQPQHF. The CDR3 nucleotides are TGTGCCAGCAGCTTCTCGACAGGGATATCGCAGCCCCAGCATTTT.

This clone was counted only a few times. The chain is built from TRBV28 and TRBJ2-3; 9 nucleotides agree with TRBD2. After removal of 7 bases from V and 3 bases from J, the junction contained 8 bases not matched to a gene. From germline, CDR1 is MDHEN and CDR2 SYDVKM. This CDR3 is built from 15 residues. In DNA, the CDR3 is TGTGCCAGCAAGGGGCGGGAGGGCCATACAGATACGCAGTATTTT. Translated: CASKGREGHTDTQYF.

The CDR3 sequence: CASSQKASSGYNEQFF. DNA of the CDR3: TGTGCCAGCTCGCAGAAAGCGTCTAGCGGTTACAATGAGCAGTTCTTC. V gene TRBV7-8 combines with J gene TRBJ2-1; 7 bases agree with TRBD2. Germline CDR1 reads SGHVS; CDR2 reads FQNEAQ. This CDR3 has 16 amino acids. V trimming: 8 bases; J trimming: 4 bases; junction bases outside the gene matches: 14.

This sequence joins TRBV2 and TRBJ2-1; 7 bases are shared with TRBD2. This CDR3 is 13 amino acids long. From germline, CDR1 is SNHLY and CDR2 FYNNEI. V shed 6 bases and J 2 bases; nucleotides not matched to a gene: 1. The CDR3 region is CASRRETYNEQFF. In DNA form, the CDR3 reads TGTGCCAGCAGGCGGGAGACCTACAATGAGCAGTTCTTC.

The chain links TRBV19 to TRBJ1-2; D is undetermined. Trimming took 7 bases from V and 6 from J, leaving 15 bases between them. The length of the CDR3 is 13 residues. Germline-derived CDR1 and CDR2 are LNHDA and SQIVND (reference sequence). The CDR3 loop reads CASTPEDRDGYTF. The DNA for the CDR3 is TGTGCCAGTACCCCTGAAGATCGAGATGGCTACACCTTC.